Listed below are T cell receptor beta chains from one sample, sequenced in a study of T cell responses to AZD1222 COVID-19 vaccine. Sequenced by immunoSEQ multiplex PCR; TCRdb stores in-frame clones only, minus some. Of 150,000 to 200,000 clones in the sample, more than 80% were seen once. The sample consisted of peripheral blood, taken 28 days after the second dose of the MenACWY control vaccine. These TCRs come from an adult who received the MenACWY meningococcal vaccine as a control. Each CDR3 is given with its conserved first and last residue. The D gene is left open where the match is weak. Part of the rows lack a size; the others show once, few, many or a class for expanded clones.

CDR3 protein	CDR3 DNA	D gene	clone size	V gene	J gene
CASSPTGDTIYF	TGTGCCAGCAGCCCTACAGGGGACACCATATATTTT	TRBD1	once	TRBV9	TRBJ1-3
CASSLEGLAWSSYNKQFF	TGCGCCAGCAGCCTAGAGGGACTAGCGTGGAGCTCCTACAATAAGCAGTTCTTC	TRBD2	.	TRBV5-1	TRBJ2-1
CASSLLYDAGSPLHF	TGTGCCAGCAGTTTATTATACGACGCCGGTTCACCCCTCCACTTT	.	.	TRBV27	TRBJ1-6
CASRSEDRLGYGYTF	TGTGCCAGCAGATCTGAAGACAGGCTTGGCTATGGCTACACCTTC	.	.	TRBV7-8	TRBJ1-2
CASSEWHGDQETQYF	TGTGCCAGCAGCGAGTGGCATGGAGATCAAGAGACCCAGTACTTC	.	.	TRBV11-3	TRBJ2-5
CASSERLGRRGEAFF	TGTGCCAGCAGTGAAAGGCTCGGCAGGCGGGGTGAAGCTTTCTTT	.	.	TRBV6-1	TRBJ1-1
CASAGVREPTEAFF	TGCGCCAGCGCAGGTGTGAGGGAGCCCACTGAAGCTTTCTTT	.	.	TRBV10-1	TRBJ1-1
CASSPYQSGQGAGEKLFF	TGTGCCAGCAGCCCCTACCAATCAGGACAGGGGGCAGGTGAAAAACTGTTTTTT	TRBD1	.	TRBV9	TRBJ1-4
CASSRSGLAGVRTYEQYF	TGTGCCAGCAGTCGCTCGGGACTAGCGGGAGTACGGACCTACGAGCAGTACTTC	TRBD2	.	TRBV27	TRBJ2-7
CATTRGGNEQFF	TGCGCCACGACGCGGGGGGGAAATGAGCAGTTCTTC	TRBD2	.	TRBV5-1	TRBJ2-1
CATQSRVGGEAFF	TGTGCCACCCAGTCACGGGTGGGTGGTGAAGCTTTCTTT	.	.	TRBV19	TRBJ1-1
CASSLDTVAGELFF	TGCGCCAGCAGCTTGGACACGGTCGCCGGGGAGCTGTTTTTT	.	.	TRBV5-1	TRBJ2-2
CASSDNVLGYTF	TGTGCCAGCTCCGACAATGTCCTTGGCTACACCTTC	.	.	TRBV28	TRBJ1-2
CSAAIAYEQYF	TGCAGTGCTGCCATAGCCTACGAGCAGTACTTC	.	.	TRBV20-1	TRBJ2-7
CASSSSGTGLGDTQYF	TGTGCCAGCAGTTCGTCCGGGACAGGCCTAGGAGATACGCAGTATTTT	TRBD1	.	TRBV2	TRBJ2-3
CASSAYRRTEAFF	TGTGCCAGTAGTGCCTACAGGCGGACTGAAGCTTTCTTT	.	.	TRBV19	TRBJ1-1
CASNLAGEQYF	TGTGCCAGCAACCTAGCGGGCGAGCAGTACTTC	TRBD2	.	TRBV2	TRBJ2-7
CASSWAGQGQETQYF	TGTGCCAGCAGCTGGGCGGGACAGGGCCAAGAGACCCAGTACTTC	TRBD1	.	TRBV5-6	TRBJ2-5
CASSLWTRRATNEKLFF	TGTGCCAGCAGTTTATGGACCCGCAGAGCCACTAATGAAAAACTGTTTTTT	.	few	TRBV28	TRBJ1-4
CASSSGTSFEQFF	TGTGCCAGCAGTTCCGGGACTAGCTTTGAGCAGTTCTTC	TRBD2	once	TRBV12-3/TRBV12-4	TRBJ2-1
CASSYGTTNEKLFF	TGTGCCAGCAGTTACGGAACAACTAATGAAAAACTGTTTTTT	.	.	TRBV6-5	TRBJ1-4
CASSQVVSKDGDEQYF	TGTGCCAGCAGCCAAGTCGTTAGCAAGGACGGCGACGAGCAGTACTTC	.	.	TRBV4-2	TRBJ2-7
CASSERDNRIGEQFF	TGTGCCAGCAGCGAAAGAGACAATCGGATAGGGGAGCAGTTCTTC	.	few	TRBV4-2	TRBJ2-1
CASSLTNRPGAGELFF	TGTGCCAGCAGCTTAACTAACAGACCAGGGGCCGGGGAGCTGTTTTTT	.	.	TRBV11-3	TRBJ2-2
CASTFLPQEAPGEAQYF	TGTGCCAGCACCTTTCTCCCTCAGGAGGCCCCCGGGGAGGCCCAGTACTTC	.	.	TRBV7-9	TRBJ2-5
CASSLGLGTNSYEQYF	TGTGCCAGCAGCTTGGGTTTGGGGACTAACTCCTACGAGCAGTACTTC	TRBD2	.	TRBV5-8	TRBJ2-7
CASSQEGRNYGYTF	TGCGCCAGCAGCCAAGAAGGCAGGAACTATGGCTACACCTTC	.	once	TRBV4-3	TRBJ1-2
CASSSTSLREQFF	TGTGCCAGCAGCTCGACTAGCCTCCGGGAGCAGTTCTTC	TRBD2	.	TRBV3-1/TRBV3-2	TRBJ2-1
CASSRDRENEQFF	TGTGCCAGCAGCCGGGACAGGGAGAATGAGCAGTTCTTC	TRBD1	.	TRBV3-1/TRBV3-2	TRBJ2-1
CASSPTLDSYNEKLFF	TGTGCCAGCAGCCCGACCCTCGACAGCTATAATGAAAAACTGTTTTTT	.	few	TRBV7-2	TRBJ1-4
CASSAGTPPLSGNTIYF	TGTGCCAGCAGTGCCGGGACACCACCCCTCTCTGGAAACACCATATATTTT	.	.	TRBV9	TRBJ1-3